This T cell receptor (beta chain) appears in the sequencing data of a study of shared clonotypes between healthy human individuals. Overall study findings and caveats: A few donors had about 5.1% of their naive CD4 clonotypes in common.

On this clone itself: What it binds is not known. Other DNA sequences of this sample code for an identical CDR3.

In the original processing: Quality scores were absent from the junction-only immunoSEQ sequences, so filtering differed. Profiling relied on immunoSEQ multiplex PCR, and the TCRdb table lists in-frame clones only, not all of them. That table furnishes V, J and clone size, whereas the DNA furnished D and trimming. There are about 110,000 clones in the sample; 67% occur only once, and around 24% lies in the top ten. Donors had no recently reported acute infections or vaccinations and were HIV-negative. J gave up 4 bases and V 5 bases, and 9 bases lay outside the gene matches. Looked up from germline, CDR1 is MDHEN and CDR2 is SYDVKM. The CDR3 is 15 amino acids.

What was sequenced was memory CD8+ T cells sorted from blood. The subset: CD45RO+ cells pooled with CCR7-negative TemRA cells. This sequence originates from a woman in her 30s in good health. This chain joins TRBV28 and TRBJ2-7, with TRBD1 identical over 9 bases. The CDR3 loop reads CASSLGTGLGYEQYF. Here the CDR3 DNA reads TGTGCCAGCAGTCTAGGGACAGGGTTGGGGTACGAGCAGTACTTC.